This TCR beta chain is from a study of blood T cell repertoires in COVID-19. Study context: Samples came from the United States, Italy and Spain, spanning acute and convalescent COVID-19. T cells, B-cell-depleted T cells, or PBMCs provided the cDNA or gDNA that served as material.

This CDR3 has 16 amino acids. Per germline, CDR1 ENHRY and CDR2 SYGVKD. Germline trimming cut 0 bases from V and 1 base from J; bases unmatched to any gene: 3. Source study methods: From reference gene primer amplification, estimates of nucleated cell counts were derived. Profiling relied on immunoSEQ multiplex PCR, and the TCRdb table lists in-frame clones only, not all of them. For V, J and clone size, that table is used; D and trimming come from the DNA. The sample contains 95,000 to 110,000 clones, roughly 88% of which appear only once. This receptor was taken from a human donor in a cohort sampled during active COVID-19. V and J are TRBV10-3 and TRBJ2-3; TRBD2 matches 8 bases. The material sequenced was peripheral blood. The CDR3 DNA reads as TGTGCCATCAGTGAGTCGCAACTAGCGGGCACAGATACGCAGTATTTT. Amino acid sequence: CAISESQLAGTDTQYF.